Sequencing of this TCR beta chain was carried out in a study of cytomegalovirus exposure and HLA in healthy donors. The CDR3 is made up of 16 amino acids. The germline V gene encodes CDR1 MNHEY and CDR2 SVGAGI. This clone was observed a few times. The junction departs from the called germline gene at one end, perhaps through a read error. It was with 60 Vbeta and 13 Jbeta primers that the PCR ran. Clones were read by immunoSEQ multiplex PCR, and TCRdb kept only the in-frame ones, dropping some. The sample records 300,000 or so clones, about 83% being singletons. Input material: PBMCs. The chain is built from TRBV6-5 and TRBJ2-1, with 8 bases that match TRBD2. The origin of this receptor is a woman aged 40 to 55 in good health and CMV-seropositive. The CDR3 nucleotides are TGTGCCAGCAGTTTCCGGGGGGGACCCTCCCACAATGAGCAGTTCTTC. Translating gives CASSFRGGPSHNEQFF.